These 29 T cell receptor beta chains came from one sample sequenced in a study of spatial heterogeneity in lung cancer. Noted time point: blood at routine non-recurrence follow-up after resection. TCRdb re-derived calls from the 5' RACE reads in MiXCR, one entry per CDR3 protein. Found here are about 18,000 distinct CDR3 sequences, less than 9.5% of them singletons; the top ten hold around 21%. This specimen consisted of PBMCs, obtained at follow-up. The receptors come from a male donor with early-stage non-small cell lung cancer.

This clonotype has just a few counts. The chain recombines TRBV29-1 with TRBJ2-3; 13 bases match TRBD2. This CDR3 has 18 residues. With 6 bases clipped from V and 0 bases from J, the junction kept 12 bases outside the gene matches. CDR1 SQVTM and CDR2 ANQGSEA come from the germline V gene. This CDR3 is CSVKGLAGTMSSTDTQYF. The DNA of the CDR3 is TGCAGCGTCAAGGGACTAGCGGGAACCATGTCTAGCACAGATACGCAGTATTTT.

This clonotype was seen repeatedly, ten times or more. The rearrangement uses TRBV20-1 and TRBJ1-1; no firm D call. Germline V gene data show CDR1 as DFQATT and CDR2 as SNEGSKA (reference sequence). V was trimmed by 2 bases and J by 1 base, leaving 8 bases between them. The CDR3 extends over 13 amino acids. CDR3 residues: CSARTAENTEAFF. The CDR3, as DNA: TGCAGTGCTAGAACAGCAGAGAACACTGAAGCTTTCTTT.

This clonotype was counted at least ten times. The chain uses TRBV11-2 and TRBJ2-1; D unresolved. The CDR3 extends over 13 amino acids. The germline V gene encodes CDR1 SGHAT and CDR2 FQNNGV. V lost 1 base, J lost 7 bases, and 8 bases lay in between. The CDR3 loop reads CASSLGWQNEQFF. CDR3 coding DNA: TGTGCCAGCAGCTTAGGGTGGCAGAATGAGCAGTTCTTC.

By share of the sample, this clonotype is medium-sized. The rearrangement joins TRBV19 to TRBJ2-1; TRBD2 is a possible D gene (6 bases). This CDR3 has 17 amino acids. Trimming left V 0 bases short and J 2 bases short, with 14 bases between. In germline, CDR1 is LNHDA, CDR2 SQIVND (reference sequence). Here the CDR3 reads CASSIDLYGEAYNEQFF. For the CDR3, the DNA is TGTGCCAGTAGTATAGATCTATACGGGGAGGCCTACAATGAGCAGTTCTTC.

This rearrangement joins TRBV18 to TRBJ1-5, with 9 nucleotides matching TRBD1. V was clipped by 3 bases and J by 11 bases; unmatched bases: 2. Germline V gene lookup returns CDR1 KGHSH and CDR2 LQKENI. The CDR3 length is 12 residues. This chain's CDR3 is CASSPDRGSQHF. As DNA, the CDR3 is TGTGCCAGCTCACCCGACAGGGGGTCCCAGCATTTT.

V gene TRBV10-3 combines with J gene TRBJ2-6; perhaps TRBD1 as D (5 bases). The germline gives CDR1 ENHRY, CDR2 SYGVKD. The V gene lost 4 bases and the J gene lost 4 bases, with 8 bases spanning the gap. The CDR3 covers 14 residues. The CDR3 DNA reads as TGTGCCATCAGTGGACAGTCAGGGGCCAACGTCCTGACTTTC. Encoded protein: CAISGQSGANVLTF.

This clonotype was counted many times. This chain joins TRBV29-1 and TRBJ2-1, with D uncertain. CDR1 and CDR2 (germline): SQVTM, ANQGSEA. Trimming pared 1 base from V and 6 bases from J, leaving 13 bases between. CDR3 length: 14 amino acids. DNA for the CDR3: TGCAGCGTTGAAGCGTCCGGACCGGCCAATGAGCAGTTCTTC. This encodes CSVEASGPANEQFF.

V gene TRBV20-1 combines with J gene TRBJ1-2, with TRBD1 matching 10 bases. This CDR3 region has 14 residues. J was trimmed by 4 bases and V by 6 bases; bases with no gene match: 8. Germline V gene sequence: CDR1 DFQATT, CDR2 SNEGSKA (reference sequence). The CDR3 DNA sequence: TGCAGTGCGCCCGCCCGGACAGGGGGCTATGGCTACACCTTC. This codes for CSAPARTGGYGYTF.

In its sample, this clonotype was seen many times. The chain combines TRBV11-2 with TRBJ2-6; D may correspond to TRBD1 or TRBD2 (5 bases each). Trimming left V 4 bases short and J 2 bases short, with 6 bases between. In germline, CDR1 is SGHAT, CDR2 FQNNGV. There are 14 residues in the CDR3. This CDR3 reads CASSWGTGANVLTF. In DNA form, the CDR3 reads TGTGCCAGCAGCTGGGGGACTGGGGCCAACGTCCTGACTTTC.

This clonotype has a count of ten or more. The CDR3 DNA is TGCGCCAGCACCCCGGCCCCCGGGACCGTGAGATCCTACGAGCAGTACTTC. Protein product: CASTPAPGTVRSYEQYF. The chain links TRBV5-1 to TRBJ2-7; D may be TRBD1 or TRBD2 (5 bases each). Germline V gene lookup returns CDR1 SGHRS and CDR2 YFSETQ. The V and J ends lost 6 bases and 1 base respectively, with 23 bases between them. The CDR3 loop spans 17 amino acids.

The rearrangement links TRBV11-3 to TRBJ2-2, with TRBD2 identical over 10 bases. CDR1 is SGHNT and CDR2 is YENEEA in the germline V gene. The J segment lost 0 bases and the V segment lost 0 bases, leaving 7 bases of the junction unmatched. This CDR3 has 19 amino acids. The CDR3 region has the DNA TGTGCCAGCAGCTTAGAGGGGGCACTAGCGGGGTCGAACACCGGGGAGCTGTTTTTT. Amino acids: CASSLEGALAGSNTGELFF.

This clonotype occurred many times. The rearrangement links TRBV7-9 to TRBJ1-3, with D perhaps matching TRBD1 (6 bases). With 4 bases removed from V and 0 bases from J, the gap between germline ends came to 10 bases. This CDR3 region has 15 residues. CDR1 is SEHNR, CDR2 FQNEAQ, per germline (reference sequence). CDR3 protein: CASSSPQGSGNTIYF. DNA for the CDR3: TGTGCCAGCAGCTCCCCACAGGGCTCTGGAAACACCATATATTTT. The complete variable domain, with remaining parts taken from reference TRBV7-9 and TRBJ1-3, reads DTGVSQNPRHKITKRGQNVTFRCDPISEHNRLYWYRQTLGQGPEFLTYFQNEAQLEKSRLLSDRFSAERPKGSFSTLEIQRTEQGDSAMYLCASSSPQGSGNTIYFGEGSWLTVV.

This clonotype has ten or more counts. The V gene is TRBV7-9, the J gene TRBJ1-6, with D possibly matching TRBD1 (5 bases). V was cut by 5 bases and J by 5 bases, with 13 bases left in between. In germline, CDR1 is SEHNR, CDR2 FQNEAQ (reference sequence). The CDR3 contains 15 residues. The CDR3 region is CASSNPGRNNSPLHF. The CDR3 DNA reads TGTGCCAGCAGCAATCCGGGACGGAATAATTCACCCCTCCACTTT.

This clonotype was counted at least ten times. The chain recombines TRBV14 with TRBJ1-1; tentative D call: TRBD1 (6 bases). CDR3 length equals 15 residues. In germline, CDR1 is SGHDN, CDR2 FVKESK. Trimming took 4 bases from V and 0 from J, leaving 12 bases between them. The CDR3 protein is CASSLDTGLNTEAFF. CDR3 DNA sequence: TGTGCCAGCAGCCTCGATACAGGGTTGAACACTGAAGCTTTCTTT. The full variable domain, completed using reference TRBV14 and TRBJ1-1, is EAGVTQFPSHSVIEKGQTVTLRCDPISGHDNLYWYRRVMGKEIKFLLHFVKESKQDESGMPNNRFLAERTGGTYSTLKVQPAELEDSGVYFCASSLDTGLNTEAFFGQGTRLTVV.

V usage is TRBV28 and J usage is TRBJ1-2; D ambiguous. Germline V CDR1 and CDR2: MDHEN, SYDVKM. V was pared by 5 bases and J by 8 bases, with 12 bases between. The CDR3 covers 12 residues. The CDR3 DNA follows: TGTGCCAGCAGTCCCTCCTTGCGAGGCTACACCTTC. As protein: CASSPSLRGYTF.

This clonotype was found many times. In nucleotides, the CDR3 is TGCGCCAGCGGTGCCCAGGGACTTACCACAGATACGCAGTATTTT. This gives the protein CASGAQGLTTDTQYF. The rearrangement joins TRBV10-2 to TRBJ2-3; tentative D call: TRBD2 (6 bases). V was cut by 8 bases and J by 2 bases, with 17 bases left in between. Germline assignment: CDR1 WSHSY and CDR2 SAAADI. The CDR3 extends over 15 amino acids.

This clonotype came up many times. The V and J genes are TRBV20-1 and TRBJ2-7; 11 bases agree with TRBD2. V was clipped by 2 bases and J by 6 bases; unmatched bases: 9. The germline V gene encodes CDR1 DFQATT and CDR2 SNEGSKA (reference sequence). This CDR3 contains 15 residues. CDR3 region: CSARPLAGGSPEQYF. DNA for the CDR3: TGCAGTGCTAGACCATTAGCGGGGGGGTCCCCCGAGCAGTACTTC.

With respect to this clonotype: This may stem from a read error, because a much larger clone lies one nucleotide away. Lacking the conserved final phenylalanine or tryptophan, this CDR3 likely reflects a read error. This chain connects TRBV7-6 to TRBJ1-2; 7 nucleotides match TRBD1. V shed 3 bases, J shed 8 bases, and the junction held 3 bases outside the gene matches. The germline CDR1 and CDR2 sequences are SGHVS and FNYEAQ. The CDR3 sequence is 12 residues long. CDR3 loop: CASSFDRVGYTS. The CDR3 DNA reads TGTGCCAGCAGCTTTGACAGGGTCGGCTACACCTCC.

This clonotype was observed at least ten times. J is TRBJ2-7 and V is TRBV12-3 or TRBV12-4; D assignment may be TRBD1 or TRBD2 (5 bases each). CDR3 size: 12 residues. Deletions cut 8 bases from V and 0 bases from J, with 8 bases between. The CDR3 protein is CASGTVSYEQYF. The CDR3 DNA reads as TGTGCCAGCGGGACGGTCTCCTACGAGCAGTACTTC.

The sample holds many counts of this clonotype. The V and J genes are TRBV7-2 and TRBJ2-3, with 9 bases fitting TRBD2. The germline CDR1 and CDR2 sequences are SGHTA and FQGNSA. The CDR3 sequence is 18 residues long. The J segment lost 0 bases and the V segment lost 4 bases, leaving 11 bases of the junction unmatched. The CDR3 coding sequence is TGTGCCAGCAGCTCTCCCTTCGCGGGGGGGCTAAGCACAGATACGCAGTATTTT. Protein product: CASSSPFAGGLSTDTQYF.

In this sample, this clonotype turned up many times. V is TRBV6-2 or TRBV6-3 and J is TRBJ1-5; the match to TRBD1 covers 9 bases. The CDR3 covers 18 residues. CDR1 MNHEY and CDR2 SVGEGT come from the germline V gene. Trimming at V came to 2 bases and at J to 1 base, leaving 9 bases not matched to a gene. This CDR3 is CASSYRDRAIRSNQPQHF. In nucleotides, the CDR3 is TGTGCCAGCAGTTACAGGGACAGGGCCATACGAAGCAATCAGCCCCAGCATTTT.

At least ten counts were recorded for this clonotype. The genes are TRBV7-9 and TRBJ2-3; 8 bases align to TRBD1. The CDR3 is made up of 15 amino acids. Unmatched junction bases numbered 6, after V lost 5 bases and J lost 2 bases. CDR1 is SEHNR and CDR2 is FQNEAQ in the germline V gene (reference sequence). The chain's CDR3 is CASSLGQGDTDTQYF. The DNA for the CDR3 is TGTGCCAGCAGCCTCGGACAGGGCGACACAGATACGCAGTATTTT.

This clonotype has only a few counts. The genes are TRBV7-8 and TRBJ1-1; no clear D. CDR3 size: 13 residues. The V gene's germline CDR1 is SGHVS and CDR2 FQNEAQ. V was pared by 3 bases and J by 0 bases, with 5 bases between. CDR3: CASSFNLNTEAFF. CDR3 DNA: TGTGCCAGCAGCTTTAATCTGAACACTGAAGCTTTCTTT.

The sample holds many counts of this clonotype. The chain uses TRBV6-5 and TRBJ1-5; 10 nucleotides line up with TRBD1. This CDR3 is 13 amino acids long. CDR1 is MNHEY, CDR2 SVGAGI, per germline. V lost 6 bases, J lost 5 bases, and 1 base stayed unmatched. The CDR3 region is CASRTGGDQPQHF. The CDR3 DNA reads TGTGCCAGCAGGACAGGGGGCGATCAGCCCCAGCATTTT.

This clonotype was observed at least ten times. The CDR3 region is CASSFGETQYF. CDR3 coding DNA: TGTGCCAGCAGCTTTGGAGAGACCCAGTACTTC. The chain is built from TRBV7-2 and TRBJ2-5; D is undetermined. Trimming shortened V by 3 bases and J by 4 bases, and 3 bases separated the two germline ends. Per the germline V gene, CDR1 is SGHTA and CDR2 is FQGNSA. The CDR3 sequence is 11 residues long.

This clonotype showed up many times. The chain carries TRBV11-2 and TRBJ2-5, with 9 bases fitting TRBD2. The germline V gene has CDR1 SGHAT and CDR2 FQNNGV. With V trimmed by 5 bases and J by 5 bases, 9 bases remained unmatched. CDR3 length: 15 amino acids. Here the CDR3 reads CASSRAGTSTETQYF. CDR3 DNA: TGTGCCAGCAGCAGAGCAGGGACTAGCACTGAGACCCAGTACTTC.

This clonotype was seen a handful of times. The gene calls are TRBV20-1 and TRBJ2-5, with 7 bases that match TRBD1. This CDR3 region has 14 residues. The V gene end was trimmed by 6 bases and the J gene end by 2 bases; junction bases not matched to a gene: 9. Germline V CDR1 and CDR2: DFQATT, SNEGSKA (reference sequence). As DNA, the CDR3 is TGCAGTGCGTATAGGGGGCCTGATCAAGAGACCCAGTACTTC. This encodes CSAYRGPDQETQYF.

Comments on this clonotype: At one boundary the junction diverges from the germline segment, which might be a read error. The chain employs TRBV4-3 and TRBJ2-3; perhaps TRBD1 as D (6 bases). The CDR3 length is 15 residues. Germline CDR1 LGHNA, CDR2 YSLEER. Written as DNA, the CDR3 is TGCGCCAGCAGCCAAGCCCGGACAGAAGCAGATATGCAGTATTTT. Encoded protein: CASSQARTEADMQYF.

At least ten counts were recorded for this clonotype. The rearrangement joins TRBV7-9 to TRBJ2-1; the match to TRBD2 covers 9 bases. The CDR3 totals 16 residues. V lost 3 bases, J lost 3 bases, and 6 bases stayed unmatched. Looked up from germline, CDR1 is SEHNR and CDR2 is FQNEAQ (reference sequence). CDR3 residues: CASSLREGLVYNEQFF. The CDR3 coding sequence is TGTGCCAGCAGCTTGCGGGAGGGCCTGGTCTACAATGAGCAGTTCTTC.